The 18 T cell receptor beta chains reported below all come from one sample, sequenced in a study of blood T cell repertoires in COVID-19. Method: immunoSEQ multiplex PCR; TCRdb's copy keeps in-frame clones and lacks some. The data show fewer than 200,000 clones, 75% to 85% seen once. Source material: peripheral blood. The receptors were gathered from a woman older than 75 with COVID-19, enrolled during active disease.

There are many counts of this clone. The chain is built from TRBV29-1 and TRBJ2-2; D might be TRBD2 (5 bases). CDR3 size: 11 residues. V was cut by 3 bases and J by 13 bases, with 12 bases left in between. CDR1 and CDR2 (germline): SQVTM, ANQGSEA. CDR3 sequence: CSVEGGSGLFF. The CDR3 DNA reads as TGCAGCGTTGAGGGTGGGAGTGGGCTGTTTTTT.

V and J are TRBV3-1 (or the pseudogene TRBV3-2) and TRBJ1-2, with D perhaps TRBD1 (5 bases). The germline gives CDR1 LGHDT, CDR2 YNNKEL (reference sequence). Trimming stripped 0 bases from V and 3 bases from J, with 23 bases between. The CDR3 runs to 19 residues. In nucleotides, the CDR3 is TGTGCCAGCAGCCAAGACCCCAGGAGACAGTTTCGAACTGACTATGGCTACACCTTC. It codes for CASSQDPRRQFRTDYGYTF.

This rearrangement joins TRBV2 to TRBJ2-2, with D uncertain. From germline, CDR1 is SNHLY and CDR2 FYNNEI. V was clipped by 6 bases and J by 0 bases, with 8 bases between them. CDR3 size: 14 residues. CDR3 region: CASRVNTNTGELFF. CDR3 nucleotide sequence: TGTGCCAGCAGAGTCAACACGAACACCGGGGAGCTGTTTTTT.

The chain combines TRBV5-6 with TRBJ1-1, with TRBD1 matching over 9 bases. J was trimmed by 5 bases and V by 2 bases; bases with no gene match: 7. CDR3 length: 15 amino acids. Germline assignment: CDR1 SGHDT and CDR2 YYEEEE. This CDR3 is CASSFSGTGRTEAFF. CDR3 coding DNA: TGTGCCAGCAGCTTTTCCGGGACAGGGAGAACTGAAGCTTTCTTT.

The CDR3 sequence is CASSLFGGAYNEQFF. CDR3 nucleotides: TGTGCCAGCAGCCTTTTCGGGGGGGCCTACAATGAGCAGTTCTTC. The V call is TRBV7-3, the J call TRBJ2-1; the match to TRBD2 covers 8 bases. Trimming at V came to 5 bases and at J to 2 bases, leaving 5 bases not matched to a gene. Germline CDR1 reads SGHTA; CDR2 reads FQGTGA. The CDR3 sequence is 15 residues long.

The gene calls are TRBV9 and TRBJ1-5; D may be TRBD1 (6 bases). The germline V gene has CDR1 SGDLS and CDR2 YYNGEE. Trimming pared 3 bases from V and 9 bases from J, leaving 16 bases between. This CDR3 is built from 14 residues. The CDR3 DNA follows: TGTGCCAGCAGCGGAGGACAATTAGGGGGGCCCCAGCATTTT. Protein: CASSGGQLGGPQHF.

This chain links TRBV19 with TRBJ1-2; 9 bases line up with TRBD1. The CDR3 sequence is 14 residues long. V trimming: 6 bases; J trimming: 3 bases; junction bases outside the gene matches: 5. Germline V CDR1 and CDR2: LNHDA, SQIVND (reference sequence). CDR3 sequence: CASRRTGAYYGYTF. The CDR3 DNA reads TGTGCCAGTAGACGGACAGGGGCATACTATGGCTACACCTTC.

The chain links TRBV28 to TRBJ1-2; 7 bases line up with TRBD1. The CDR3 covers 15 residues. Germline lookup yields CDR1 MDHEN and CDR2 SYDVKM. V lost 7 bases to trimming and J lost 7 bases; unmatched junction nucleotides: 15. The CDR3: CASNPQPTGVSGYTF. The DNA of the CDR3 is TGTGCCAGCAATCCCCAACCCACAGGGGTTAGTGGCTACACCTTC.

This sequence joins TRBV19 and TRBJ2-7; 10 nucleotides line up with TRBD1. CDR3 size: 13 residues. The germline V gene encodes CDR1 LNHDA and CDR2 SQIVND (reference sequence). J was trimmed by 5 bases and V by 8 bases; bases with no gene match: 6. The CDR3 sequence is CASSGTGVHEQYF. In DNA, the CDR3 is TGTGCCAGTTCCGGGACAGGGGTACACGAGCAGTACTTC.

The chain joins TRBV5-6 to TRBJ2-1; D perhaps matches TRBD1 (5 bases). The CDR3 sequence is 17 residues long. The V gene's germline CDR1 is SGHDT and CDR2 YYEEEE. Deletions cut 2 bases from V and 5 bases from J, with 20 bases between. The CDR3 DNA reads TGTGCCAGCAGCTTTAGGATGACAGCTTTTCGCGACAATGAGCAGTTCTTC. Translated: CASSFRMTAFRDNEQFF. Drawing the rest from reference TRBV5-6 and TRBJ2-1, the complete variable domain is DAGVTQSPTHLIKTRGQQVTLRCSPKSGHDTVSWYQQALGQGPQFIFQYYEEEERQRGNFPDRFSGHQFPNYSSELNVNALLLGDSALYLCASSFRMTAFRDNEQFFGPGTRLTVL.

This clone was picked up a small number of times. This chain joins TRBV5-1 and TRBJ2-3; D possibly corresponds to TRBD2 (5 bases). Per the germline V gene, CDR1 is SGHRS and CDR2 is YFSETQ. This CDR3 has 16 amino acids. V lost 0 bases, J lost 1 base, and 12 bases lay in between. This CDR3 reads CASSLASLAGTDTQYF. In DNA form, the CDR3 reads TGCGCCAGCAGCTTGGCCAGTCTAGCCGGCACAGATACGCAGTATTTT.

This clone is a singleton in its sample. The chain joins TRBV19 to TRBJ2-3; 7 bases fit TRBD2. In germline, CDR1 is LNHDA, CDR2 SQIVND (reference sequence). The CDR3 runs 14 residues. Trimming cost V 8 bases and J 2 bases; bases outside gene matches: 7. The CDR3 spells CASGGGLNTDTQYF. CDR3 in DNA: TGTGCCAGTGGGGGGGGACTTAACACAGATACGCAGTATTTT. Combining the CDR3 with reference TRBV19 and TRBJ2-3 gives the whole variable domain DGGITQSPKYLFRKEGQNVTLSCEQNLNHDAMYWYRQDPGQGLRLIYYSQIVNDFQKGDIAEGYSVSREKKESFPLTVTSAQKNPTAFYLCASGGGLNTDTQYFGPGTRLTVL.

The gene calls are TRBV10-1 and TRBJ1-2; TRBD1 matches 8 bases. CDR1 and CDR2 from the germline V gene are WNHNN and SYGVQD (reference sequence). The J segment lost 2 bases and the V segment lost 6 bases, leaving 2 bases of the junction unmatched. This CDR3 is built from 13 residues. CDR3: CASRGDRNYGYTF. DNA of the CDR3: TGCGCCAGCAGAGGGGACAGGAACTATGGCTACACCTTC.

The chain has TRBV6-5 and TRBJ2-1, with 7 bases lining up with TRBD2. This CDR3 spans 13 amino acids. Germline loops: CDR1 MNHEY, CDR2 SVGAGI. The V and J ends lost 2 bases and 5 bases, in that order; junction bases with no gene match: 0. In nucleotides, the CDR3 is TGTGCCAGCAGTTACCTAGCGGACAATGAGCAGTTCTTC. As protein: CASSYLADNEQFF.

The rearrangement links TRBV5-1 to TRBJ2-7; the D is unclear. The CDR3 covers 14 residues. Trimming took 1 base from V and 4 from J, leaving 12 bases between them. The germline V gene encodes CDR1 SGHRS and CDR2 YFSETQ. CDR3 sequence reads: CASSLKLTGYEQYF. CDR3 nucleotides: TGCGCCAGCAGCTTGAAGCTCACCGGTTACGAGCAGTACTTC.

The CDR3 loop reads CAISKRTETYNEQFF. CDR3 bases: TGTGCCATCAGTAAAAGGACTGAAACCTACAATGAGCAGTTCTTC. The chain is built from TRBV10-3 and TRBJ2-1; the D gene is possibly TRBD2 (5 bases). Between the trimmed V and J ends, which lost 5 bases and 2 bases, there was a span of 13 bases. Germline V lookup: CDR1 ENHRY, CDR2 SYGVKD. The CDR3 is made up of 15 amino acids.

The rearrangement uses TRBV19 and TRBJ1-2; D gene unclear. The germline V gene has CDR1 LNHDA and CDR2 SQIVND (reference sequence). Deletions cut 3 bases from V and 7 bases from J, with 18 bases between. This CDR3 spans 15 amino acids. CDR3 DNA sequence: TGTGCCAGTAGTATTGATTTTCGAGGGCGCCTTGGCTACACCTTC. Protein: CASSIDFRGRLGYTF.

V gene TRBV21-1 combines with J gene TRBJ2-7; the table calls TRBD1, which could not be checked here. TRBV21-1 is termed a pseudogene. The CDR3 runs to 14 residues. CDR3 region: CASSKRDTTYEQYF. In DNA, the CDR3 is TGTGCCAGCAGCAAGAGGGACACTACCTACGAGCAGTACTTC.